The 27 T cell receptor beta chains presented below share a single source sample, sequenced in a study of Tregs in tolerant kidney transplant recipients. Generated by immunoSEQ multiplex PCR, the TCRdb table keeps only in-frame clones and is missing some. This table has 110,000 or so clones, around 91% appearing once. Sequences were derived from CD4+ T cells from blood, sampled before the transplant. The receptors here all came from a human donor who received a combined kidney and bone marrow transplant.

The rearrangement uses TRBV4-1 and TRBJ2-7; 12 bases are shared with TRBD2. J gave up 7 bases and V 1 base, and 5 bases lay outside the gene matches. Germline CDR1 MGHRA, CDR2 YSYEKL. CDR3 length: 15 amino acids. Written as DNA, the CDR3 is TGCGCCAGCAGCCAAGGACTAGCGGGAGTAGGTGAGCAGTACTTC. Translating it yields CASSQGLAGVGEQYF.

The V and J genes are TRBV2 and TRBJ2-3, with D possibly matching TRBD2 (6 bases). Germline CDR1 and CDR2: SNHLY and FYNNEI. This CDR3 region has 16 residues. V was trimmed by 3 bases and J by 0 bases, leaving 13 bases between them. CDR3 region: CASSDGGKPSTDTQYF. Here the CDR3 DNA reads TGTGCCAGCAGTGACGGGGGAAAACCTAGCACAGATACGCAGTATTTT.

The chain joins TRBV6-4 to TRBJ2-3, with TRBD2 matching over 9 bases. Germline CDR1 and CDR2: MRHNA and SNTAGT. With V trimmed by 5 bases and J by 3 bases, 12 bases remained unmatched. The CDR3 is 17 residues long. The CDR3 loop is CASSPRIGTSLTDTQYF. The CDR3 coding sequence is TGTGCCAGCAGTCCGAGGATTGGGACTAGCCTGACAGATACGCAGTATTTT.

The chain joins TRBV5-1 to TRBJ2-7, with D possibly matching TRBD1 (6 bases). This CDR3 contains 15 residues. The germline V and J ends were trimmed by 4 bases and 0 bases, with 14 bases remaining between them. The V gene's germline CDR1 is SGHRS and CDR2 YFSETQ. CDR3 sequence reads: CASSPGGQSSYEQYF. The CDR3 DNA reads as TGCGCCAGCAGCCCCGGTGGACAGAGCTCCTACGAGCAGTACTTC.

The chain has TRBV10-2 and TRBJ2-7; no definite D call. Trimming took off 0 bases at V and 5 bases at J, with 8 bases between the two ends. Germline V CDR1 and CDR2: WSHSY, SAAADI. The CDR3 runs to 13 residues. CDR3 nucleotides: TGCGCCAGCAGTGAGTCAAGCTTCAACGAGCAGTACTTC. Encoded protein: CASSESSFNEQYF.

CDR3 DNA: TGTGCCAGCAGCGTCGGACAGGGTGCGGAGCCCCAGCATTTT. Translating it yields CASSVGQGAEPQHF. The chain carries TRBV5-5 and TRBJ1-5; 8 nucleotides align to TRBD1. CDR3 length: 14 amino acids. The V and J ends lost 4 bases and 8 bases, in that order; junction bases with no gene match: 8. Germline CDR1 is SGHKS and CDR2 is YYEKEE (reference sequence). The whole variable domain, filled in from reference TRBV5-5 and TRBJ1-5, reads DAGVTQSPTHLIKTRGQQVTLRCSPISGHKSVSWYQQVLGQGPQFIFQYYEKEERGRGNFPDRFSARQFPNYSSELNVNALLLGDSALYLCASSVGQGAEPQHFGDGTRLSIL.

The chain carries TRBV14 and TRBJ1-2; D ambiguous. Trimming removed 0 bases from V and 2 bases from J, with 10 bases in between. Per germline, CDR1 SGHDN and CDR2 FVKESK. CDR3 length: 15 residues. CDR3: CASSQDPGSNYGYTF. In DNA form, the CDR3 reads TGTGCCAGCAGCCAAGACCCGGGATCGAACTATGGCTACACCTTC.

This clone was seen just once. V gene TRBV28 combines with J gene TRBJ2-1; TRBD2 agrees at 7 bases. V lost 8 bases to trimming and J lost 0 bases; unmatched junction nucleotides: 10. CDR1 is MDHEN, CDR2 SYDVKM, per germline. The CDR3 extends over 16 amino acids. CDR3 DNA sequence: TGTGCCAGCTCCTCATGGGAGGGTACCTCCTACAATGAGCAGTTCTTC. Residues: CASSSWEGTSYNEQFF.

This sequence joins TRBV4-3 and TRBJ1-1, with no clear D. The germline V gene has CDR1 LGHNA and CDR2 YSLEER. V gave up 3 bases and J gave up 2 bases, with 10 bases separating them. The CDR3 has 14 amino acids. The CDR3 sequence: CASSHSQANTEAFF. CDR3 DNA sequence: TGCGCCAGCAGCCACTCGCAGGCAAACACTGAAGCTTTCTTT.

This chain joins TRBV7-2 and TRBJ1-6; perhaps TRBD1 as D (6 bases). The CDR3 loop spans 16 amino acids. Trimming left V 5 bases short and J 7 bases short, with 18 bases between. Germline CDR1 SGHTA, CDR2 FQGNSA. The CDR3 nucleotides read TGTGCCAGCAGCCCCCCCGGGGCAGGGGTAAATTCACCCCTCCACTTT. As protein: CASSPPGAGVNSPLHF.

This clone has a single count. This chain uses TRBV6-5 with TRBJ1-6, with D possibly matching TRBD1 (5 bases). The CDR3 extends over 14 amino acids. The V and J ends lost 4 bases and 10 bases respectively, with 14 bases between them. Germline V gives CDR1 MNHEY, CDR2 SVGAGI. The CDR3 loop is CASSSAGGQSPLHF. The CDR3 nucleotides read TGTGCCAGCAGTTCCGCTGGCGGACAATCACCCCTCCACTTT.

The chain has TRBV7-2 and TRBJ1-1; no clear D gene. CDR1 is SGHTA, CDR2 FQGNSA, per germline. This CDR3 has 13 amino acids. The V and J ends lost 5 bases and 6 bases respectively, with 13 bases between them. CDR3 region: CASSHPGIPEAFF. The CDR3 DNA sequence: TGTGCCAGCAGCCACCCAGGAATTCCTGAAGCTTTCTTT.

The chain recombines TRBV19 with TRBJ1-2, with unresolved D. There are 16 residues in the CDR3. Germline-derived CDR1 and CDR2 are LNHDA and SQIVND (reference sequence). Trimming took 1 base from V and 4 from J, leaving 16 bases between them. The CDR3 is CASSIAAGPIRYGYTF. CDR3 nucleotides: TGTGCCAGTAGTATAGCTGCAGGCCCTATACGCTATGGCTACACCTTC.

This clone was counted only a few times. Here the CDR3 DNA reads TGTGCCAGTCGGCAACAGGGTCCCGGAAACACCATATATTTT. Protein sequence: CASRQQGPGNTIYF. The rearrangement joins TRBV19 to TRBJ1-3, with TRBD1 as a possible D gene (6 bases). V was cut by 8 bases and J by 4 bases, with 15 bases left in between. CDR1 and CDR2 from the germline V gene are LNHDA and SQIVND (reference sequence). CDR3 length: 14 residues. Together with reference TRBV19 and TRBJ1-3, the CDR3 gives the full variable domain: DGGITQSPKYLFRKEGQNVTLSCEQNLNHDAMYWYRQDPGQGLRLIYYSQIVNDFQKGDIAEGYSVSREKKESFPLTVTSAQKNPTAFYLCASRQQGPGNTIYFGEGSWLTVV.

V gene TRBV5-1 combines with J gene TRBJ2-4; D is possibly TRBD1 (6 bases). Trimming took off 2 bases at V and 8 bases at J, with 11 bases between the two ends. The CDR3 contains 13 residues. Germline values: CDR1 SGHRS, CDR2 YFSETQ. The CDR3 DNA is TGCGCCAGCAGCTTACAGGGTGAAGACATTCAGTACTTC. This sequence encodes CASSLQGEDIQYF.

The chain has TRBV5-6 and TRBJ1-1; weak D call: TRBD1 (5 bases). Trimming shortened V by 2 bases and J by 4 bases, and 15 bases separated the two germline ends. The CDR3 is 15 residues long. Germline CDR1 SGHDT, CDR2 YYEEEE. The CDR3 DNA sequence: TGTGCCAGCAGCTTTGGTAGCAGGGATGGCACTGAAGCTTTCTTT. It translates to CASSFGSRDGTEAFF.

The chain uses TRBV5-5 and TRBJ2-2, with D maybe TRBD2 (6 bases). The germline CDR1 and CDR2 sequences are SGHKS and YYEKEE (reference sequence). The CDR3 sequence is 16 residues long. Trimming left V 0 bases short and J 6 bases short, with 15 bases between. CDR3 sequence: CASSLAAAGWAGELFF. For the CDR3, the DNA is TGTGCCAGCAGCTTGGCAGCGGCGGGGTGGGCCGGGGAGCTGTTTTTT.

CDR3 in amino acids: CASSERGRNTEAFF. In DNA form, the CDR3 reads TGTGCCAGCAGTGAAAGAGGCAGAAACACTGAAGCTTTCTTT. The chain links TRBV6-1 to TRBJ1-1; no reliable D call. Deletions cut 2 bases from V and 2 bases from J, with 9 bases between. Per germline, CDR1 MNHNS and CDR2 SASEGT. CDR3 length: 14 residues.

The gene calls are TRBV7-9 and TRBJ2-5, with D unresolved. This CDR3 comprises 11 residues. The V gene's germline CDR1 is SEHNR and CDR2 FQNEAQ (reference sequence). Between the trimmed V and J ends, which lost 4 bases and 7 bases, there was a span of 7 bases. The CDR3 sequence: CASSWSGTQYF. CDR3 sequence (DNA): TGTGCCAGCAGCTGGTCCGGGACCCAGTACTTC. Full variable domain (rest looked up from reference TRBV7-9 and TRBJ2-5): DTGVSQNPRHKITKRGQNVTFRCDPISEHNRLYWYRQTLGQGPEFLTYFQNEAQLEKSRLLSDRFSAERPKGSFSTLEIQRTEQGDSAMYLCASSWSGTQYFGPGTRLLVL.

The chain carries TRBV9 and TRBJ1-1; the match to TRBD1 covers 11 bases. CDR3 length: 14 amino acids. The V gene's germline CDR1 is SGDLS and CDR2 YYNGEE. The V segment lost 4 bases and the J segment 10 bases; nucleotides outside the gene matches: 9. This CDR3 is CASSPRGQGDAAFF. The CDR3 DNA follows: TGTGCCAGCAGCCCGAGGGGACAGGGGGATGCAGCTTTCTTT.

This sequence joins TRBV5-1 and TRBJ1-1, with TRBD1 as a possible D gene (5 bases). The CDR3 spans 15 residues. Germline values: CDR1 SGHRS, CDR2 YFSETQ. Trimming shortened V by 0 bases and J by 3 bases, and 12 bases separated the two germline ends. For the CDR3, the DNA is TGCGCCAGCAGCTTGGGGGAGGTGGGGGACACTGAAGCTTTCTTT. This translates into CASSLGEVGDTEAFF.

V gene TRBV7-2 combines with J gene TRBJ2-1; 12 bases align to TRBD2. V shed 1 base, J shed 9 bases, and the junction held 4 bases outside the gene matches. This CDR3 comprises 15 residues. The V gene's germline CDR1 is SGHTA and CDR2 FQGNSA. The CDR3: CASSLELAGGPEQFF. In DNA, the CDR3 is TGTGCCAGCAGCTTAGAGCTAGCGGGGGGGCCTGAGCAGTTCTTC.

This sequence joins TRBV9 and TRBJ1-1; D is uncertain. The CDR3 has 14 amino acids. Trimming took off 3 bases at V and 5 bases at J, with 14 bases between the two ends. Germline CDR1 is SGDLS and CDR2 is YYNGEE. CDR3 bases: TGTGCCAGCAGCGCCTCTTCGACGAGGACTGAAGCTTTCTTT. It codes for CASSASSTRTEAFF.

The genes are TRBV7-2 and TRBJ1-4; the match to TRBD1 covers 7 bases. V lost 3 bases, J lost 4 bases, and 2 bases stayed unmatched. The V gene's germline CDR1 is SGHTA and CDR2 FQGNSA. CDR3 length: 14 amino acids. CDR3 region: CASSLTGRNEKLFF. The CDR3 nucleotides are TGTGCCAGCAGCTTGACAGGGCGTAATGAAAAACTGTTTTTT.

This clone was counted once. The chain links TRBV6-4 to TRBJ2-5; 8 bases align to TRBD1. Trimming took 6 bases from V and 5 from J; bases not matched to a gene: 5. The CDR3 loop spans 13 amino acids. Germline values: CDR1 MRHNA, CDR2 SNTAGT. In nucleotides, the CDR3 is TGTGCCAGCAGCCGCGGACAGGGCGAGACCCAGTACTTC. This sequence encodes CASSRGQGETQYF.

V and J are TRBV18 and TRBJ2-7; D gene ambiguous. CDR1 is KGHSH, CDR2 LQKENI, per germline. This CDR3 is 14 amino acids long. Trimming removed 6 bases from V and 5 bases from J, with 17 bases in between. CDR3 in amino acids: CASSTRNNPNEQYF. The DNA of the CDR3 is TGTGCCAGCTCCACCAGGAACAATCCAAACGAGCAGTACTTC.

This clone has more than one count but fewer than ten. This chain uses TRBV6-6 with TRBJ1-3; tentative D call: TRBD1 (5 bases). Per germline, CDR1 MNHNY and CDR2 SVGAGI (reference sequence). V was clipped by 4 bases and J by 4 bases, with 14 bases between them. CDR3 length: 15 residues. CDR3 DNA: TGTGCCAGCAGTTCGGACACGCAAGAGGGAAACACCATATATTTT. It translates to CASSSDTQEGNTIYF.